This paragraph covers one T cell receptor (beta chain) sequence. This clone showed up just once. Its cognate antigen has yet to be identified. No quality values exist for individual bases; no much larger clone is one base distant. Weak support is all one read offers. Unmatched junction bases come to 0, with V trimmed by 3 bases and J by 7 bases. From the cysteine through the phenylalanine, the CDR3 covers 15 amino acids. The retained sequence is limited to the CDR3, 45 bases, with the frame set at the first base. CDR1 is given as SEHNR and CDR2 as FQNEAQ, both from the germline V gene (reference sequence). The donors were healthy, HIV-negative adults with no recently reported acute infections or vaccinations. All donors were Caucasian adults living in Nashville, Tennessee, USA. For unsorted samples, 100 million or so PBMCs were counted, and genomic DNA was extracted using the QIAamp DNA Blood Mini kit. Blood was collected by leukapheresis, and PBMCs were isolated by Ficoll-Histopaque density gradient centrifugation and then cryopreserved in liquid nitrogen vapor phase.

TCR CDR3 regions were amplified from genomic DNA by multiplex PCR using the deep immunoSEQ assay. Extracted genomic DNA from each cell subset was spread evenly across all wells of several immunoSEQ 96-well plates, with each plate serving as a replicate. For unsorted PBMC, roughly 270 ng genomic DNA, equal to about 29,000 T cell genomes, was loaded into each replicate PCR. Unsorted PBMC genomic DNA was sequenced across ten immunoSEQ deep assay plates. Purified libraries were quantified with a Qubit 3.0 fluorometer, sized on a Bioanalyzer 2100, and re-quantified with the KAPA Library Quantification kit. A separate single-read 150-cycle Illumina NextSeq 550 flow cell was used to sequence each immunoSEQ 96-well plate. As for the authors' bioinformatics: Because the immunoSEQ output held only junctional sequences and lacked quality scores, the filtering could not match the filtering applied to full-length reads. To assign V/J genes and CDR3, sequences were annotated against IMGT germline references using PyIR, a Python wrapper for IgBLAST v1.9. Reads were filtered out if the reads had weak V/J assignments (E-value above 1e-6), no CDR3, stop codons, out-of-frame junctions, or ambiguous translated residues. V3J clonotypes were defined as sequences sharing an identical inferred V gene, J gene, and CDR3 amino acid sequence. Percentage overlap between repertoires was computed as shared unique clonotypes divided by the size of the smaller repertoire. Three approaches were used to assess repertoire richness: RTK rarefaction, the Chao1 estimator, and Recon v2.1 estimates of unobserved clonotypes. The table was pulled from immuneACCESS by TCRdb, which kept in-frame rearrangements only. Such tables lose some clones; where checked, under half of the loss comes from unresolved V genes, and the rest has no known cause. V, J and clone size reflect that table, while D and trimming were determined from the DNA. The sample yields about 100,000 clones; about half were counted once. The ten most abundant clones make up about 16% of the sample.

The entry originates in a study of shared clonotypes between healthy human individuals (dated by TCRdb to the early 2020s). Study-level background: The cohort comprised two women and three men aged 18 to 49 years. The study deeply sequenced blood TCR repertoires of five healthy adults to estimate repertoire size and the extent of clonotype sharing between individuals. To increase sequencing depth and limit assay-specific biases, different laboratories used diverse techniques to prepare libraries and sequence TCR repertoires. Each donor's leukapheresis produced roughly between roughly 0.9 and 8.9 billion PBMCs. General findings and caveats noted by the study authors: Pairwise subsampling led to the expectation that sequencing depth would affect the degree of clonotype sharing among donors. The small number of donors limited the genetic and exposure-history diversity represented. Sampling was restricted to blood, and TCR repertoires in tissues likely differ from the TCR repertoires found in blood.

Sequencing was performed on PBMCs. This sequence originates from a woman aged 40 to 55 in good health. Some clones in this sample may be carry-over from other donors' samples. The rearranged segments are TRBV7-9 and TRBJ2-1; 16 bases in the junction line up with TRBD2. The CDR3 loop reads CASSLGLAGGNEQFF. In nucleotides, the sequence is TGTGCCAGCAGCTTGGGACTAGCGGGAGGGAATGAGCAGTTCTTC.